This T cell receptor (beta chain) was sequenced for a study of shared T cell receptors in the human thymus. V gave up 5 bases and J gave up 3 bases; unmatched junction bases: 7. The CDR3 has 14 residues. Looked up from germline, CDR1 is SGHTA and CDR2 is FQGNSA. Generated by immunoSEQ multiplex PCR, the TCRdb table keeps only in-frame clones and is missing some. The repertoire holds 700,000 to 750,000 clones, with around 85% as singletons. This sample also appeared in a second study, on human thymus T cells.

The sample taken for sequencing was thymocytes. This clonotype was sampled from a girl under three years old with a congenital heart defect. The V call is TRBV7-2, the J call TRBJ2-7, with 7 bases that match TRBD2. CDR3 DNA sequence: TGTGCCAGCAGCCACAGACTAGCCCTCTACGAGCAGTACTTC. This sequence encodes CASSHRLALYEQYF. Filled out from reference TRBV7-2 and TRBJ2-7, the complete variable domain reads GAGVSQSPSNKVTEKGKDVELRCDPISGHTALYWYRQSLGQGLEFLIYFQGNSAPDKSGLPSDRFSAERTGGSVSTLTIQRTQQEDSAVYLCASSHRLALYEQYFGPGTRLTVT.